This record covers a single T cell receptor beta chain. No antigen is known for it. Gene names refer to mouse genes. The read ends 4 residues shy of where the CDR3 ends; the end is completed using the germline J gene. This sample was included in a study of CD8+ T cells in alopecia areata. Study-level background: Each recipient was an approximately 7-11-week-old female C3H/HeJ mouse given skin from an approximately 6-13-month-old C3H/HeJ donor with spontaneous alopecia. Findings and limits, study-wide: Especially in alopecia totalis/universalis, lesional scalp showed greater clonality than normal scalp did. Against the mouse data, patients shared TCRs less clearly, possibly for HLA reasons. In scalp samples, resident alphabeta T cells of normal skin are also sequenced.

Germline V lookup: CDR1 NNHDY, CDR2 SYVADS. CDR3 length: 14 residues. Isolated RNA was reverse transcribed into cDNA used as the sequencing template. Only in-frame clones appear in the TCRdb table, and some are missing; sequencing was by immunoSEQ multiplex PCR. The sample was found to contain 90,000 to 130,000 clones, and every one recurs. This clonotype was obtained from a C3H/HeJ mouse with alopecia areata. MHC haplotype of the strain: H2-k. Sample: lesional skin. The chain couples TRBV13-3 to TRBJ2-7, with 9 bases lining up with TRBD2. The covered CDR3 bases are TGTGCCAGCAGACCCCGACTGGGGGAATAT. This sequence encodes CASRPRLGEY. The entire CDR3 reads CASRPRLGEYEQYF.